The 5 T cell receptor beta chains in this list originate from one sample, sequenced in a study of T cell repertoires in cytomegalovirus infection. Using its own MiXCR run on the reads, TCRdb lists one record per CDR3 protein. The sample records 300,000 or so distinct CDR3 sequences, around 25% being singletons. Sequencing was done on a sample of PBMCs. These receptors were collected from a human donor in good health (CMV status not recorded). Some clones in this sample may be carry-over from other donors' samples.

The sample holds many counts of this clonotype. This chain joins TRBV7-2 and TRBJ1-5; 7 nucleotides line up with TRBD1. Trimming removed 2 bases from V and 7 bases from J; junction bases left unmatched: 8. This CDR3 comprises 15 residues. Germline assignment: CDR1 SGHTA and CDR2 FQGNSA. CDR3 amino acids: CASSLPYRGLQPQHF. CDR3 nucleotide sequence: TGTGCCAGCAGCTTACCATACAGGGGTCTGCAGCCCCAGCATTTT.

The chain employs TRBV20-1 and TRBJ2-3, with D possibly matching TRBD1 (6 bases). The CDR3 loop spans 15 amino acids. Deletions cut 0 bases from V and 2 bases from J, with 12 bases between. CDR1 is DFQATT and CDR2 is SNEGSKA in the germline V gene (reference sequence). In DNA, the CDR3 is TGCAGTGCTAGAGAGTGGGGGACATTCACAGATACGCAGTATTTT. Protein: CSAREWGTFTDTQYF.

This clonotype was counted only a few times. The chain links TRBV12-3 or TRBV12-4 to TRBJ1-2; D may be TRBD1 (5 bases). This CDR3 comprises 14 residues. V was shortened by 0 bases and J by 3 bases, with 8 bases between the two germline ends. CDR3 DNA sequence: TGTGCCAGCAGTTTAGCGATGGGGGACTATGGCTACACCTTC. Protein product: CASSLAMGDYGYTF.

The chain joins TRBV28 to TRBJ2-5; D ambiguous. The CDR3 loop spans 14 amino acids. V dropped 8 bases and J dropped 4 bases, with 17 bases sitting between them. The germline gives CDR1 MDHEN, CDR2 SYDVKM. The DNA of the CDR3 is TGTGCCAGCGGCCACTTTGACCAGGCAGAGACCCAGTACTTC. Its protein product is CASGHFDQAETQYF. The variable domain in full, with the rest retrieved from reference TRBV28 and TRBJ2-5, is DVKVTQSSRYLVKRTGEKVFLECVQDMDHENMFWYRQDPGLGLRLIYFSYDVKMKEKGDIPEGYSVSREKKERFSLILESASTNQTSMYLCASGHFDQAETQYFGPGTRLLVL.

This clonotype was seen only a few times. This chain uses TRBV29-1 with TRBJ1-1, with D perhaps TRBD1 (5 bases). Germline V gene sequence: CDR1 SQVTM, CDR2 ANQGSEA. V was trimmed by 3 bases and J by 3 bases, leaving 14 bases between them. The CDR3 is 14 amino acids. CDR3 loop: CSVDRGLLDTEAFF. DNA of the CDR3: TGCAGCGTTGACCGGGGACTCCTGGACACTGAAGCTTTCTTT.